This is a list of T cell receptor beta chains from one sample in a study of blood T cells in healthy people across ages. TCRdb fed the 5' RACE reads into MiXCR, producing one record per CDR3 protein. Of 1.5 million to 2 million distinct CDR3 sequences in the sample, about 50% are singletons; the top ten hold approximately 2%. The material sequenced was blood. Source of these receptors: a woman in her forties in good health. CDR3s include the opening cysteine and the closing phenylalanine or tryptophan. D genes are given only for firm matches. Some rows mark clone size as missing; the rest say once, few, many or name a class of expanded clone.

j_call: TRBJ2-5
clone_size: -
v_call: TRBV5-1
d_call: TRBD2
cdr3_nt: TGCGCCAGCAGTCTTACTAGCGGGGGGAACCCTGAGCAGTACTTC
cdr3_aa: CASSLTSGGNPEQYF

j_call: TRBJ2-5
clone_size: -
v_call: TRBV6-2/TRBV6-3
d_call: TRBD2
cdr3_nt: TGTGCCAGCAGATCCTCGGGGGGTAGCCAAGAGACCCAGTACTTC
cdr3_aa: CASRSSGGSQETQYF

j_call: TRBJ1-1
clone_size: -
v_call: TRBV20-1
d_call: -
cdr3_nt: TGCAGTGCTAGAGTGACAGGTGTTATGAACACTGAAGCTTTCTTT
cdr3_aa: CSARVTGVMNTEAFF

j_call: TRBJ2-2
clone_size: -
v_call: TRBV12-3/TRBV12-4
d_call: -
cdr3_nt: TGTGCCAGCAGGGACACCAACACCGGGGAGCTGTTTTTT
cdr3_aa: CASRDTNTGELFF

j_call: TRBJ2-2
clone_size: -
v_call: TRBV5-1
d_call: -
cdr3_nt: TGCGCCAGCAGCCTCTTCCGCCCGGACACCGGGGAGCTGTTTTTT
cdr3_aa: CASSLFRPDTGELFF

j_call: TRBJ2-5
clone_size: -
v_call: TRBV10-3
d_call: -
cdr3_nt: TGTGCCATCAGTGATGGGTTGGGGGGTAATGAGCAGTACTTC
cdr3_aa: CAISDGLGGNEQYF

j_call: TRBJ2-7
clone_size: few
v_call: TRBV27
d_call: -
cdr3_nt: TGTGCCAGCAGCCGATTTTCCGAGAACGAGCAGTACTTC
cdr3_aa: CASSRFSENEQYF

j_call: TRBJ1-4
clone_size: -
v_call: TRBV7-3
d_call: TRBD1
cdr3_nt: TGTGCCAGCCGCTTCCGCCGATGGGGCGGGACAGGGGGATCTCCTAATGAAAAACTGTTTTTT
cdr3_aa: CASRFRRWGGTGGSPNEKLFF

j_call: TRBJ2-5
clone_size: few
v_call: TRBV5-1
d_call: -
cdr3_nt: TGCGCCAGCAGCCTGTATTATCGAGAGACCCAGTACTTC
cdr3_aa: CASSLYYRETQYF

j_call: TRBJ1-4
clone_size: -
v_call: TRBV7-9
d_call: -
cdr3_nt: TGTGCCAGCAGCGCCCTAGCAGACCGTTGGGAAAAACTGTTTTTT
cdr3_aa: CASSALADRWEKLFF